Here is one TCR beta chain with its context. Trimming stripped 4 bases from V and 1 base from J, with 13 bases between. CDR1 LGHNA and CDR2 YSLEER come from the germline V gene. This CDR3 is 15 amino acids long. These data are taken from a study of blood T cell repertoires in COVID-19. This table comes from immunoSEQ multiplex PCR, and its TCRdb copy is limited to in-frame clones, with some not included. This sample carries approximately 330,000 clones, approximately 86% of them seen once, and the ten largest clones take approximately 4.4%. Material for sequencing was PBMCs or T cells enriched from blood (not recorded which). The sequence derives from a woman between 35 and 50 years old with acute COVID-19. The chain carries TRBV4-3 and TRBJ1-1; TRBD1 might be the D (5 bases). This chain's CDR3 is CASSLRQRQNTEAFF. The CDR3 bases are TGCGCCAGCAGCCTAAGACAGAGGCAGAACACTGAAGCTTTCTTT.